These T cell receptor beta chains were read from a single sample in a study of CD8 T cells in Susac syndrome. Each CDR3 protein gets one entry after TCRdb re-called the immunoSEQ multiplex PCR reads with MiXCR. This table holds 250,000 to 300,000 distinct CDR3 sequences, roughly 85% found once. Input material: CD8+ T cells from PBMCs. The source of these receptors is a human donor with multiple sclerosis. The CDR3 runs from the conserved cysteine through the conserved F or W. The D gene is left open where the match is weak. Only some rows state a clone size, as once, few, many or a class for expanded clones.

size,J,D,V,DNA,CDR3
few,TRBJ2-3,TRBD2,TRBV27,TGTGCCAGCAGTTCGGGACTAGCGGGAGAAGGGGATACGCAGTATTTT,CASSSGLAGEGDTQYF
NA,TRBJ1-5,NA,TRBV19,TGTGCCAGTAGTAAGTATAGCAATCAGCCCCAGCATTTT,CASSKYSNQPQHF
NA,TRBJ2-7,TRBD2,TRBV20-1,TGCAGTGCCCTAGAAGTCAGCGGGAGGGCCTACGAGCAGTACTTC,CSALEVSGRAYEQYF
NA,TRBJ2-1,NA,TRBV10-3,TGTGCCATCAGCCTAGGGGCTGAGCAGTTCTTC,CAISLGAEQFF
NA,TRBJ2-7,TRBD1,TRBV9,TGTGCCAGCAGCGTTTCCGGGACAGGGGCTTTCTCCTACGAGCAGTACTTC,CASSVSGTGAFSYEQYF
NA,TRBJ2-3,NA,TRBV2,TGTGCAAGGGAGGACCACGCTAGCACAGATACGCAGTATTTT,CAREDHASTDTQYF
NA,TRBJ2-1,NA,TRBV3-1,TGTGCCAGCAGCCTCCGACTAGTTCCCGAGCAGTTCTTC,CASSLRLVPEQFF
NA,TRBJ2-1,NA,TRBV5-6,TGTGCCAGCAGCTTGCTGTTGGGGAGCTCCTACAATGAGCAGTTCTTC,CASSLLLGSSYNEQFF
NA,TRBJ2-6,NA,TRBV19,TGTGCCAGTAGTACGGGACGGTTCTCTGGGGCCAACGTCCTGACTTTC,CASSTGRFSGANVLTF
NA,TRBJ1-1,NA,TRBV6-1,TGTGCCAGCAGCTCGGACCGACAGCCAGTGAACACTGAAGCTTTCTTT,CASSSDRQPVNTEAFF
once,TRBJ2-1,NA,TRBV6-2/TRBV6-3,TGTGCCAGCAGTTATTGGCCCAGCAATGAGCAGTTCTTC,CASSYWPSNEQFF
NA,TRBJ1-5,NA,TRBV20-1,TGCAGTGCTAGAGATACAGGGAACAATCAGCCCCAGCATTTT,CSARDTGNNQPQHF
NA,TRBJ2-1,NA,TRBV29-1,TGCAGCGTTGAAATGGGCTACAATGAGCAGTTCTTC,CSVEMGYNEQFF
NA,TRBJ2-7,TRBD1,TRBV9,TGTGCCAGCAGCGCGGACAGGGCCGGAGTCTACGAGCAGTACTTC,CASSADRAGVYEQYF
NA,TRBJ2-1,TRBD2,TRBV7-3,TGTGCCAGCAGTCCGGGACTAGCGGGAGAGGGCCCCTACAATGAGCAGTTCTTC,CASSPGLAGEGPYNEQFF
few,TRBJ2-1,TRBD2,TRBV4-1,TGCGCCAGCTATTCGGGACTAGCGGGAAGTGAGCAGTTCTTC,CASYSGLAGSEQFF
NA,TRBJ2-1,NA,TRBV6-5,TGTGCCAGCAGTTATTCCTCCTACGGGGCCCCCTACAATGAGCAGTTCTTC,CASSYSSYGAPYNEQFF
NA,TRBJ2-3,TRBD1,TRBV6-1,TGTGCCAGCAGAGAAGCCCCGGGACAGCTTACAGATACGCAGTATTTT,CASREAPGQLTDTQYF
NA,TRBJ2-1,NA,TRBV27,TGTGCCAGCAGTCCCCGGGACCCCCACATCGATGAGCAGTTCTTC,CASSPRDPHIDEQFF
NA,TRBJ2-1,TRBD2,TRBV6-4,TGTGCCAGCAGTGGGACTAGCGGGAGCCCCTACAATGAGCAGTTCTTC,CASSGTSGSPYNEQFF
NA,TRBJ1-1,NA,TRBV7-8,TGTGCCAGCAGAGGGACCCGAGCCGTTAGCTTGAACACTGAAGCTTTCTTT,CASRGTRAVSLNTEAFF
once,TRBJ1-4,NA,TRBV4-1,TGCGCCAGCAGCCAAGTCGAAGCAACTAATGAAAAACTGTTTTTT,CASSQVEATNEKLFF
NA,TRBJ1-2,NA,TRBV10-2,TGCGCCAGCAGCACAGGTCACGGCTACACCTTC,CASSTGHGYTF
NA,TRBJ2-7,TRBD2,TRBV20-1,TGCAGTGCTAGCGGGAGGGCCCGAATCTACGAGCAGTACTTC,CSASGRARIYEQYF
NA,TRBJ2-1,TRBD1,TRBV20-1,TGCAGTGCTAGAGACTGGGACAGGGGGCGAGGGGACAATGAGCAGTTCTTC,CSARDWDRGRGDNEQFF
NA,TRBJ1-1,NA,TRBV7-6,TGTGCCAGCAGCTTGAAGGACTCGAACACTGAAGCTTTCTTT,CASSLKDSNTEAFF
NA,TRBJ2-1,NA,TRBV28,TGTGCCAGCAGCTCCCCGGTTGTTGGGAATGAGCAGTTCTTC,CASSSPVVGNEQFF
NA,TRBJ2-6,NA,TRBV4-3,TGCGCCAGCAGCCAAGAGGACCGATCTGGGGCCAACGTCCTGACTTTC,CASSQEDRSGANVLTF
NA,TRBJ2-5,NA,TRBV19,TGTGCCAGTAGTTCCCGGGACTACCAAGAGACCCAGTACTTC,CASSSRDYQETQYF
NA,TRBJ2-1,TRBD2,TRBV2,TGTGCCAGCAGAGGACTAGCGGGAGGGCCGGGCTCTGGGCAGTTCTTC,CASRGLAGGPGSGQFF
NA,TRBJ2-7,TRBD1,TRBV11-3,TGTGCCAGCAGCGTGACAGGGAACTACGAGCAGTACTTC,CASSVTGNYEQYF
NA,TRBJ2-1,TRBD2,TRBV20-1,TGCAGTGCTAGAGTTCTAGCGGTTCCCGCCTCCTACAATGAGCAGTTCTTC,CSARVLAVPASYNEQFF
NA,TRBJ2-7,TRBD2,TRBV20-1,TGCAGTACCTACCGGGGACTAGCTGGGCGCTTCTCCTACGAGCAGTACTTC,CSTYRGLAGRFSYEQYF
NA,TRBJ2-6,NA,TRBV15,TGTGCCACCAGCAGACCCCCTCTCGTAAGCTCCCCTCCTGGGGCCAACGTCCTGACTTTC,CATSRPPLVSSPPGANVLTF
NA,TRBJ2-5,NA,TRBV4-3,TGCGCCAGCAGCTTCCACGTGAACCAAGAGACCCAGTACTTC,CASSFHVNQETQYF
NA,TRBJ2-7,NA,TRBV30,TGTGCCTGGAGTAAAGATGCTTACGAGCAGTACTTC,CAWSKDAYEQYF
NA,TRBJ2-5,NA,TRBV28,TGTGCCACCGAGAAGGGGGGGCCAGGGACCCAGTACTTC,CATEKGGPGTQYF
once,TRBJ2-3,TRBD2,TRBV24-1,TGTGCCACCAGTGATGGACTAGCGGATAGCACAGATACGCAGTATTTT,CATSDGLADSTDTQYF
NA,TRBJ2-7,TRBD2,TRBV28,TGTGCCAGCAGTCCCCTAGGCGGGGGACTAATCTACGAGCAGTACTTC,CASSPLGGGLIYEQYF
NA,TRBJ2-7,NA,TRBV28,TGTGCCAGCAGTTCACGACAGTTCGTTTACGAGCAGTACTTC,CASSSRQFVYEQYF
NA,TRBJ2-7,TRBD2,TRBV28,TGTGCCAGCAGTCTTAGCGGGAGGGAAGACGAGCAGTACTTC,CASSLSGREDEQYF
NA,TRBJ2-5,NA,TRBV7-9,TGTGCCAGCAGCTTACGACTATTGGAGGAGACCCAGTACTTC,CASSLRLLEETQYF
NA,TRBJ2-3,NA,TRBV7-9,TGTGCCAGCAGCTTACAGGGTGGGGGCGCAGATACGCAGTATTTT,CASSLQGGGADTQYF
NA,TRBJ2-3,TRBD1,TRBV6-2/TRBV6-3,TGTGCCAGCAGTTACTCGCCGGGACAGGGGGCAGATACGCAGTATTTT,CASSYSPGQGADTQYF
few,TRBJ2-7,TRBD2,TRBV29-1,TGCAGCGTGACGGGGGGGATTTACGAGCAGTACTTC,CSVTGGIYEQYF
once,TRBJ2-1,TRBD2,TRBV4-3,TGCGCCAGCAGCCATTCACTAGCGGAGAATCGAGAGCAGTTCTTC,CASSHSLAENREQFF
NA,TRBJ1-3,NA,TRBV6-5,TGTGCCAGCAGTTACTCAGACAGCCCGCACTCTGGAAACACCATATATTTT,CASSYSDSPHSGNTIYF
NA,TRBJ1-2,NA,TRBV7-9,TGTGCCAGCAGCCCTACCGGGACGTTCGCCTACGGCTACACCTTC,CASSPTGTFAYGYTF
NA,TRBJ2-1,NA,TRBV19,TGTGCCACCTCGGACTCCTACAATGAGCAGTTCTTC,CATSDSYNEQFF
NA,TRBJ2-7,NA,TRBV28,TGTGCCAGCAGTTCATCCCCCTCGGGCGAGCAGTACTTC,CASSSSPSGEQYF
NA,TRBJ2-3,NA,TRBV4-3,TGCGCCAGCAGCCAAGATGAGCTATTGGCTAGAGCGGGAGATACGCAGTATTTT,CASSQDELLARAGDTQYF
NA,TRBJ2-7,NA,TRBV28,TGTGCCAGCAGATGGACCGATCCTTCCTACGAGCAGTACTTC,CASRWTDPSYEQYF
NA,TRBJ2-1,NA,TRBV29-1,TGCAGCGTTATTGGGGAACGGGTCTGGTCCTACAATGAGCAGTTCTTC,CSVIGERVWSYNEQFF
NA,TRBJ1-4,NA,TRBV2,TGTGCCAGCACCGAGGAGTTTAATGAAAAACTGTTTTTT,CASTEEFNEKLFF
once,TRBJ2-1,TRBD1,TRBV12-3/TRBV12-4,TGTGCCAGCAGTTTTCCGGGACAGGGCCCCCATGAGCAGTTCTTC,CASSFPGQGPHEQFF
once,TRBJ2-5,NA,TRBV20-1,TGCAGTGCTAGGCCCGAGCAGCGGGTGTATCAAGAGACCCAGTACTTC,CSARPEQRVYQETQYF
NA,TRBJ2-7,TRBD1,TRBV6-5,TGTGCCAGCAGTTACTTTCACGCCGGGACAGGGGGCTTTTACGAGCAGTACTTC,CASSYFHAGTGGFYEQYF